This T cell receptor (beta chain) emerged from a study of T cell responses to AZD1222 COVID-19 vaccine. About the study: Pooled samples include second doses given at about 4 or 12 weeks.

Sequencing was performed with immunoSEQ multiplex PCR; in TCRdb, only in-frame clones are kept and a portion is missing. The repertoire consists of 75,000 to 100,000 clones, with roughly 86% occurring once and the leading ten covering approximately 5.5%. With regard to this clone: Its antigen is as yet unknown.

Whole-study findings and limits: Donors skewed white British and female; clonal diversity was possibly underestimated. Baseline serology detected seropositivity in only five to seven AZD1222 recipients.

The sequenced sample was peripheral blood, obtained on day 0 of AZD1222 vaccination. This TCR derives from an adult in good health.

The chain's CDR3 is CASSQGGQGYNSPLHF. In nucleotides, the CDR3 is TGTGCCAGCAGCCAAGGAGGACAGGGGTATAATTCACCCCTCCACTTT. V gene TRBV3-1 (or the pseudogene TRBV3-2) combines with J gene TRBJ1-6; 9 nucleotides line up with TRBD1. Per the germline V gene, CDR1 is LGHDT and CDR2 is YNNKEL (reference sequence). V lost 1 base and J lost 4; bases outside the gene matches: 2. This CDR3 region has 16 residues.